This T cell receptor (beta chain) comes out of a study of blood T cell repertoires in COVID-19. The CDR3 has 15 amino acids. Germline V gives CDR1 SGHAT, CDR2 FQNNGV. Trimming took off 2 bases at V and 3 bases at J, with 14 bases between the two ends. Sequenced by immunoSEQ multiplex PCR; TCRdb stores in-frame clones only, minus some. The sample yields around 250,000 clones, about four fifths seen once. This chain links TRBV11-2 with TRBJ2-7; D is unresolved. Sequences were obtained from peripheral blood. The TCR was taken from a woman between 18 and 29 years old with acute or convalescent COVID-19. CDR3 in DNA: TGTGCCAGCAGCTTAATGAGTCCTGCCAACTACGAGCAGTACTTC. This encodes CASSLMSPANYEQYF.